The text below deals with one TCR beta chain. Sequencing was performed with immunoSEQ multiplex PCR; in TCRdb, only in-frame clones are kept and a portion is missing. The sample carries 55,000 to 75,000 clones, around 87% recorded once. The data belong to a study of control samples from healthy donors and cancer patients. Germline CDR1 reads SGHRS; CDR2 reads YFSETQ. Trimming pared 0 bases from V and 0 bases from J, leaving 14 bases between. CDR3 size: 17 residues. Sequenced: PBMCs. The chain employs TRBV5-1 and TRBJ2-3; D is possibly TRBD1 (6 bases). The sequence was obtained from a woman aged 50 to 65 with head and neck cancer. The CDR3 sequence is CASSLDIGGPSTDTQYF. The DNA for the CDR3 is TGCGCCAGCAGCTTGGATATAGGGGGACCGAGCACAGATACGCAGTATTTT.